This T cell receptor beta chain was obtained from a study of blood T cell repertoires in COVID-19. About the study: Some COVID-19 samples were acute and others convalescent; all came from the United States, Italy and Spain. PBMCs, B-cell-depleted T cells, or T cells were the source of the cDNA or gDNA that made up the material.

As handled by the study authors: Amplification of reference gene primers was used by the study to estimate nucleated cell counts. Measured with immunoSEQ multiplex PCR; TCRdb has only the in-frame clones, and not every one. V, J and clone size derive from that table, while D and trimming were established from the DNA sequence. Among 150,000 to 200,000 clones listed, roughly 84% were seen once. Trimming cost V 6 bases and J 7 bases; bases outside gene matches: 7. From germline, CDR1 is SGHAT and CDR2 FQNNGV. This CDR3 comprises 15 residues. The TCR was taken from a woman aged 80 or older with acute or convalescent COVID-19. Input material: peripheral blood. The chain links TRBV11-2 to TRBJ2-1, with TRBD2 identical over 12 bases. The CDR3 nucleotides read TGTGCCAGCAGTTCGACTAGCGGGAGAGGGAATGAGCAGTTCTTC. It yields the protein CASSSTSGRGNEQFF. Variable domain in full (rest from reference TRBV11-2 and TRBJ2-1): EAGVAQSPRYKIIEKRQSVAFWCNPISGHATLYWYQQILGQGPKLLIQFQNNGVVDDSQLPKDRFSAERLKGVDSTLKIQPAKLEDSAVYLCASSSTSGRGNEQFFGPGTRLTVL.